The 14 T cell receptor beta chains listed next were all sequenced from one sample in a study of cytomegalovirus exposure and HLA in healthy donors (dated by TCRdb to between 2016 and 2019). Preparation of the library involved the immunoSEQ multiplex PCR assay. A mixture of 60 forward primers for TCR Vbeta segments and 13 reverse primers for TCR Jbeta segments was used in the multiplex PCR. TCRdb retrieved this table from immuneACCESS and kept in-frame rearrangements only. Not all clones are present; in checked studies, unresolved V genes account for under half, and no reason is known for the remainder. This sample is represented by approximately 200,000 clones; approximately 80% of them were singletons. The ten largest clones represent roughly 0.098% of the sample. The sequenced sample was PBMCs. These receptors were collected from a boy aged 2-9 years in good health and CMV-seronegative.

CDR3 sequence (DNA): TGCGCCAGCAGCCAAGGCTACGTCTTTCCCGACAGGGTCCAAGAGACCCAGTACTTC. This codes for CASSQGYVFPDRVQETQYF. V gene TRBV4-1 combines with J gene TRBJ2-5, with TRBD1 matching 7 bases. The junction had 15 bases not matched to a gene; V was cut back by 1 base and J by 1 base. The CDR3 spans 19 residues. Per germline, CDR1 MGHRA and CDR2 YSYEKL.

For the CDR3, the DNA is TGTGCCAGCAGACAGGGGAACACTGAAGCTTTCTTT. Residues: CASRQGNTEAFF. The chain uses TRBV27 and TRBJ1-1, with D tentatively TRBD1 (6 bases). CDR3 length: 12 residues. Germline V gene sequence: CDR1 MNHEY, CDR2 SMNVEV (reference sequence). Trimming left V 6 bases short and J 1 base short, with 6 bases between.

The chain combines TRBV9 with TRBJ2-3, with TRBD2 matching 14 bases. With V trimmed by 4 bases and J by 5 bases, 9 bases remained unmatched. The CDR3 loop spans 17 amino acids. Germline V gene lookup returns CDR1 SGDLS and CDR2 YYNGEE. CDR3 in DNA: TGTGCCAGCAGCTTTACGACTAGCGGGGGGGCGGGAGATACGCAGTATTTT. This gives the protein CASSFTTSGGAGDTQYF.

CDR3 nucleotides: TGTGCCAGCAGCCTAACTGACAGGGTTGACGAGCAGTACTTC. Translated, it gives CASSLTDRVDEQYF. This sequence joins TRBV9 and TRBJ2-7; TRBD1 agrees at 7 bases. The CDR3 totals 14 residues. Germline lookup yields CDR1 SGDLS and CDR2 YYNGEE. After removal of 4 bases from V and 5 bases from J, the junction contained 9 bases not matched to a gene.

The rearrangement joins TRBV7-8 to TRBJ2-3; 10 nucleotides align to TRBD2. Trimming removed 1 base from V and 2 bases from J; junction bases left unmatched: 15. This CDR3 comprises 20 residues. Germline V gives CDR1 SGHVS, CDR2 FQNEAQ. CDR3 region: CASSLVFFGSLAGNTDTQYF. CDR3 nucleotide sequence: TGTGCCAGCAGCTTAGTGTTTTTTGGGTCACTAGCGGGAAACACAGATACGCAGTATTTT.

The chain combines TRBV9 with TRBJ1-4, with 10 nucleotides matching TRBD1. Germline CDR1 is SGDLS and CDR2 is YYNGEE. The CDR3 runs 17 residues. The J segment lost 1 base and the V segment lost 0 bases, leaving 3 bases of the junction unmatched. The CDR3 DNA follows: TGTGCCAGCAGCGTAGGGGGACAGGGGCGAACTAATGAAAAACTGTTTTTT. Translated, it gives CASSVGGQGRTNEKLFF.

CDR3: CASSFLAGGSYEQYF. The CDR3 nucleotides are TGTGCCAGCAGCTTCCTAGCGGGGGGATCCTACGAGCAGTACTTC. The J gene is TRBJ2-7, the V gene TRBV7-8, with 11 bases fitting TRBD2. Germline lookup yields CDR1 SGHVS and CDR2 FQNEAQ. The CDR3 contains 15 residues. Trimming took 3 bases from V and 1 from J; bases not matched to a gene: 2.

This clone was recorded once. The chain links TRBV14 to TRBJ1-2, with TRBD1 matching 8 bases. CDR1 is SGHDN, CDR2 FVKESK, per germline. The V and J ends lost 0 bases and 7 bases, in that order; junction bases with no gene match: 7. The CDR3 runs 15 residues. CDR3: CASSQEHRGIGGYTF. CDR3 DNA sequence: TGTGCCAGCAGCCAAGAGCACAGGGGGATTGGTGGCTACACCTTC.

The chain uses TRBV18 and TRBJ2-3, with TRBD2 matching over 7 bases. CDR3 length equals 15 residues. Losses at the gene ends were 6 bases for V and 5 bases for J; bases not matched to a gene: 11. The germline V gene encodes CDR1 KGHSH and CDR2 LQKENI. CDR3: CASSPLAELVDTQYF. As DNA, the CDR3 is TGTGCCAGCTCCCCGCTAGCGGAGTTGGTAGATACGCAGTATTTT.

V and J are TRBV11-1 and TRBJ2-7, with 8 bases matching TRBD2. With V trimmed by 5 bases and J by 2 bases, 8 bases remained unmatched. The CDR3 loop spans 15 amino acids. The germline gives CDR1 SGHAT, CDR2 FQDESV (reference sequence). This CDR3 reads CASSGSGGQAYEQYF. The CDR3 DNA is TGTGCCAGCAGCGGGAGCGGGGGCCAGGCCTACGAGCAGTACTTC.

This clone has just a few counts. The rearrangement links TRBV19 to TRBJ1-4; 7 bases match TRBD1. Germline-derived CDR1 and CDR2 are LNHDA and SQIVND (reference sequence). After removal of 5 bases from V and 0 bases from J, the junction contained 0 bases not matched to a gene. There are 14 residues in the CDR3. The CDR3 protein is CASSGTATNEKLFF. The CDR3 nucleotides read TGTGCCAGTAGTGGGACAGCAACTAATGAAAAACTGTTTTTT.

The gene calls are TRBV4-3 and TRBJ2-5, with a possible D match to TRBD1 (5 bases). Germline CDR1 LGHNA, CDR2 YSLEER. The length of the CDR3 is 14 residues. Trimming pared 0 bases from V and 9 bases from J, leaving 14 bases between. CDR3 loop: CASSQDLGAMSQYF. CDR3 bases: TGCGCCAGCAGCCAAGATCTAGGGGCAATGTCCCAGTACTTC.

This clone is a singleton in its sample. The chain has TRBV6-5 and TRBJ1-2; no firm D call. Germline V CDR1 and CDR2: MNHEY, SVGAGI. The CDR3 is 12 amino acids. The V end was cut by 5 bases, the J end by 2 bases, with 6 bases between. The CDR3 loop reads CASSERNYGYTF. CDR3 bases: TGTGCCAGCAGTGAGAGGAACTATGGCTACACCTTC.

The chain couples TRBV29-1 to TRBJ2-1; D unresolved. This CDR3 region has 10 residues. Germline V gives CDR1 SQVTM, CDR2 ANQGSEA. The ends were cut back, 4 bases at V and 7 bases at J, with 5 bases in the middle. The CDR3 coding sequence is TGCAGCGTTGCGGTGAATGAGCAGTTCTTC. Translating it yields CSVAVNEQFF.